These 16 T cell receptor beta chains share one sample of origin, sequenced in a study of T-cell memory formation after mild COVID-19. TCRdb redid the calling of the 5' RACE reads with MiXCR, one entry per CDR3 protein. The sample shows approximately 40,000 distinct CDR3 sequences, about an eighth of them seen only once. The sample taken for sequencing was PBMCs or a T cell subset sorted from them (not recorded which). The receptors derive from a man aged 18 to 30 who had mild COVID-19 (a few samples of this study predate the infection). Cell type and time point are not known.

V gene TRBV6-6 combines with J gene TRBJ2-7; 8 nucleotides agree with TRBD1. Trimming cost V 1 base and J 2 bases; bases outside gene matches: 7. The CDR3 totals 16 residues. CDR1 and CDR2 from the germline V gene are MNHNY and SVGAGI (reference sequence). CDR3 in amino acids: CASSYFRDRPTYEQYF. The DNA of the CDR3 is TGTGCCAGCAGTTACTTCCGGGACAGGCCAACCTACGAGCAGTACTTC.

Sample share makes this clonotype large (0.1 to 1%). J is TRBJ2-5 and V is TRBV4-2; TRBD2 matches 7 bases. Germline lookup yields CDR1 LGHNA and CDR2 YNFKEQ. The V and J ends lost 1 base and 2 bases, in that order; junction bases with no gene match: 1. The CDR3 spans 14 residues. In nucleotides, the CDR3 is TGTGCCAGCAGCCAAGGACTAGCTCAAGAGACCCAGTACTTC. It translates to CASSQGLAQETQYF.

This clonotype came up many times. This chain connects TRBV24-1 to TRBJ2-1; the match to TRBD2 covers 8 bases. The CDR3 contains 16 residues. CDR1 is KGHDR, CDR2 SFDVKD, per germline. V shed 5 bases, J shed 0 bases, and the junction held 5 bases outside the gene matches. As DNA, the CDR3 is TGTGCCACCAGTGCCGGGGGGGCCGGCTCCTACAATGAGCAGTTCTTC. Its protein is CATSAGGAGSYNEQFF.

This clonotype was detected a few times. The rearrangement uses TRBV21-1 and TRBJ2-3; the table gives TRBD1 as D, unverified against the DNA. TRBV21-1 is classified as a pseudogene. This CDR3 has 16 amino acids. As DNA, the CDR3 is TGTGCCAGCAGCAAACTAGACAGGGATCGCACAGATACGCAGTATTTT. Translation: CASSKLDRDRTDTQYF.

This clonotype was counted ten times or more. V gene TRBV6-5 combines with J gene TRBJ1-5; D perhaps matches TRBD1 (5 bases). V lost 8 bases and J 5 bases, leaving 13 bases between the germline ends. The CDR3 is 13 amino acids. Germline V gene sequence: CDR1 MNHEY, CDR2 SVGAGI. The CDR3 region is CASRRGRDQPQHF. For the CDR3, the DNA is TGTGCCAGCCGCCGGGGCCGGGATCAGCCCCAGCATTTT.

By share of the sample, this clonotype is medium-sized. The chain recombines TRBV4-2 with TRBJ1-5; 11 nucleotides match TRBD1. V shed 2 bases, J shed 10 bases, and the junction held 13 bases outside the gene matches. Germline V gives CDR1 LGHNA, CDR2 YNFKEQ. CDR3 length equals 17 residues. In DNA form, the CDR3 reads TGTGCCAGCAGCCAACTCGATCAGGGGACAGGGGGTGACCCCCAGCATTTT. Amino acids: CASSQLDQGTGGDPQHF.

This clonotype was recorded many times. The V gene is TRBV12-5, the J gene TRBJ2-1, with 10 bases matching TRBD2. Germline trimming cut 6 bases from V and 13 bases from J; bases unmatched to any gene: 15. The germline CDR1 and CDR2 sequences are LGHNT and FRNRAP. This CDR3 is built from 15 residues. The CDR3 loop is CASGRVPGLAMSQFF. Written as DNA, the CDR3 is TGTGCTAGTGGCCGAGTCCCGGGACTAGCGATGAGCCAGTTCTTC.

This clonotype has a count of ten or more. The rearrangement uses TRBV7-2 and TRBJ2-3; TRBD2 might be the D (5 bases). Trimming stripped 1 base from V and 8 bases from J, with 16 bases between. The CDR3 length is 15 residues. Germline loops: CDR1 SGHTA, CDR2 FQGNSA. CDR3 DNA: TGTGCCAGCAGCTTAGGTGTAGAGGCTCGGGGTACGCAGTATTTT. Residues: CASSLGVEARGTQYF.

Ten or more counts support this clonotype. The CDR3 DNA is TGTGCCAGCAGTTCCGACAGGGTTACGCAGTATTTT. Translation gives CASSSDRVTQYF. V usage is TRBV28 and J usage is TRBJ2-3, with 7 bases aligning to TRBD1. The CDR3 extends over 12 amino acids. V lost 4 bases and J lost 8; bases outside the gene matches: 3. Germline CDR1 and CDR2: MDHEN and SYDVKM.

This clonotype was detected many times. This chain links TRBV21-1 with TRBJ2-5; the listed D gene, TRBD2, was not tested against the DNA. TRBV21-1 is a recognized pseudogene. The CDR3 extends over 16 amino acids. CDR3 region: CASSKVPLWRQETQYF. CDR3 coding DNA: TGTGCCAGCAGCAAAGTGCCCCTCTGGCGGCAAGAGACCCAGTACTTC.

This clonotype was seen repeatedly, ten times or more. This chain connects TRBV5-4 to TRBJ2-1; 14 bases agree with TRBD2. With V trimmed by 3 bases and J by 3 bases, 5 bases remained unmatched. Germline CDR1 is SGHNT and CDR2 is YYREEE (reference sequence). The CDR3 spans 17 residues. The CDR3 here is CASSWGLAGAIYNEQFF. The CDR3 nucleotides read TGTGCCAGCAGCTGGGGACTAGCGGGGGCCATCTACAATGAGCAGTTCTTC.

This clonotype was seen at least ten times. The chain recombines TRBV10-2 with TRBJ2-7; no firm D call. The V end lost 4 bases, the J end lost 4 bases, and 14 bases lay between the germline ends. From germline, CDR1 is WSHSY and CDR2 SAAADI. The CDR3 loop spans 14 amino acids. The CDR3 bases are TGCGCCAGCAGTGCCCCCCGTTTGGGTTACGAGCAGTACTTC. Its protein is CASSAPRLGYEQYF.

This clonotype was picked up a small number of times. The genes are TRBV5-8 and TRBJ2-3; a possible D gene is TRBD2 (6 bases). Germline V gene sequence: CDR1 SGHTS, CDR2 YDEGEE. V lost 4 bases and J 2 bases, leaving 11 bases between the germline ends. CDR3 length: 14 residues. This CDR3 reads CASSTGTFTDTQYF. For the CDR3, the DNA is TGTGCCAGCAGCACCGGGACTTTCACAGATACGCAGTATTTT.

This clonotype was detected many times. The rearrangement links TRBV2 to TRBJ1-1; no firm D call. CDR3 length: 13 residues. V gave up 4 bases and J gave up 1 base, with 7 bases separating them. Germline CDR1 and CDR2: SNHLY and FYNNEI. CDR3 nucleotide sequence: TGTGCCAGCAGTGGGGAGGCGAACACTGAAGCTTTCTTT. It is translated as CASSGEANTEAFF.

In this sample, this clonotype turned up many times. The chain carries TRBV20-1 and TRBJ2-3; a possible D gene is TRBD2 (5 bases). This CDR3 region has 15 residues. Trimming shortened V by 0 bases and J by 3 bases, and 13 bases separated the two germline ends. CDR1 and CDR2 from the germline V gene are DFQATT and SNEGSKA (reference sequence). As DNA, the CDR3 is TGCAGTGCTAGAGAGCGGGCTGAGTGGACAGATACGCAGTATTTT. This gives the protein CSARERAEWTDTQYF.

The sample holds many counts of this clonotype. This chain links TRBV30 with TRBJ1-1; D uncertain. V lost 2 bases to trimming and J lost 7 bases, with 8 bases between them. CDR3 length: 11 amino acids. From germline, CDR1 is GTSNPN and CDR2 SVGIG (reference sequence). CDR3 loop: CAWSLQVEAFF. The CDR3 DNA reads TGTGCCTGGAGTCTGCAGGTTGAAGCTTTCTTT.